Sequencing of this TCR beta chain was carried out in a study of T cell responses to AZD1222 COVID-19 vaccine. As regards this clone: Its antigen is as yet unknown.

Study results and caveats: Reports indicate that nearly half of spike-specific TCRs are directed at unmutated variant regions. Spike was spanned by vaccine-associated CD4 TCRs, which were dominant at 160-218 and 743-854.

Clones were read by immunoSEQ multiplex PCR, and TCRdb kept only the in-frame ones, dropping some. The profile shows 140,000 to 150,000 clones, around 88% of them singletons. The length of the CDR3 is 16 residues. Germline V gives CDR1 SGHAT, CDR2 FQNNGV. The trim removed 4 bases at V and 0 bases at J, leaving 6 bases unmatched. This clonotype was sampled from an adult in good health. V and J are TRBV11-2 and TRBJ2-3; 8 nucleotides line up with TRBD2. The sequencing here drew on peripheral blood, taken on day 0 of AZD1222 vaccination. CDR3 region: CASSSTSGHSTDTQYF. The DNA for the CDR3 is TGTGCCAGCAGCTCCACTAGCGGTCATAGCACAGATACGCAGTATTTT.